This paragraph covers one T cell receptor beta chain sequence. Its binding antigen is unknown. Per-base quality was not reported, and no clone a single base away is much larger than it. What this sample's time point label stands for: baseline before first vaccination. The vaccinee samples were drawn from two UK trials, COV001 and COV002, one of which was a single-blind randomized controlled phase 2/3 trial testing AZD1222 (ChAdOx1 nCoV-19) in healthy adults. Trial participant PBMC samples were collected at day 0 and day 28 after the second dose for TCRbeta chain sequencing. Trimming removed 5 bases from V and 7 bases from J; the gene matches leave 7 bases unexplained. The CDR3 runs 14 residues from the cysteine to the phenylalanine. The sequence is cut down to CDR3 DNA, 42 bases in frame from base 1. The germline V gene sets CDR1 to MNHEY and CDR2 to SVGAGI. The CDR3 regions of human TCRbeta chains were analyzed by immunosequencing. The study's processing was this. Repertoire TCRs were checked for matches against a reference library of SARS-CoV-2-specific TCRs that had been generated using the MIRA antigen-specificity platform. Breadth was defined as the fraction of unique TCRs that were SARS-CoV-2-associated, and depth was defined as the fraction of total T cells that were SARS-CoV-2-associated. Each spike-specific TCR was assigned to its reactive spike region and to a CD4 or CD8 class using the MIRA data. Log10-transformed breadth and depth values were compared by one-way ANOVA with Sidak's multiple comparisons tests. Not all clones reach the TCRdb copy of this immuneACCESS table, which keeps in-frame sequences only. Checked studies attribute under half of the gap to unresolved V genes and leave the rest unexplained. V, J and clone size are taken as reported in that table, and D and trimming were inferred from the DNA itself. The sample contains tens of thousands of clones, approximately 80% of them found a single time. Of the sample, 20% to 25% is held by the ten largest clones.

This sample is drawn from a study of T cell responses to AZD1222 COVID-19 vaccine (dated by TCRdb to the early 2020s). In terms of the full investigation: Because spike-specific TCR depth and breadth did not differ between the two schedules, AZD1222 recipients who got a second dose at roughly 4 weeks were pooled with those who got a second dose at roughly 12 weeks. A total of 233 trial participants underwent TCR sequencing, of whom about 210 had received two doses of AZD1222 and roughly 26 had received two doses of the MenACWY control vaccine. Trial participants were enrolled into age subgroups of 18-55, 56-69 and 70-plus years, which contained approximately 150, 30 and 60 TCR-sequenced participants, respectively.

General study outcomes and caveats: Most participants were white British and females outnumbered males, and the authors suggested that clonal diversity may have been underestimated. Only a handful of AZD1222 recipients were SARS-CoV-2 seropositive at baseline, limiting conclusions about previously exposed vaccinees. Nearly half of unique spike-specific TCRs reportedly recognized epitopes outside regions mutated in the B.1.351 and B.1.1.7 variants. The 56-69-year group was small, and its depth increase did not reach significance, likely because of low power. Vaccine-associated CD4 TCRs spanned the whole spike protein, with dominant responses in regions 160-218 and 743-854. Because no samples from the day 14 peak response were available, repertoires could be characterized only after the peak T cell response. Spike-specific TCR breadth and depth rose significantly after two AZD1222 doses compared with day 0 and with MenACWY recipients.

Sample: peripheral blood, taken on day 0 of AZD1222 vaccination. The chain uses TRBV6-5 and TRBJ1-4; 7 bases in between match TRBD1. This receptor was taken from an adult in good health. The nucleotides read TGTGCCAGCAGTCCCCCGGGACAGCCTGAAAAACTGTTTTTT. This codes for CASSPPGQPEKLFF.